This T cell receptor beta chain came from a study of molecular identifiers for immune sequencing clone quantification. The CDR3 totals 16 residues. CDR1 and CDR2 from the germline V gene are SGHDT and YYEEEE. V was trimmed by 0 bases and J by 1 base, leaving 14 bases between them. TCRdb re-analysed the PCR reads in MiXCR, keeping a single row per CDR3 protein. This table has fewer than 350,000 distinct CDR3 sequences, roughly 23% appearing once. Preparation of naive CD8 libraries involved roughly 19,000 to 1,100,000 sorted cells and 10%, 30% or 50% RNA. Sorting was used to obtain naive CD8 T cells (CD8+CD4-CCR7+CD45RA+). This clonotype was seen only a few times. Antigen: not known. Findings and caveats of the study: Spiked TCR RNA from one Jurkat cell reportedly showed up when mixed among around 1 million naive cells. For effector cells, clones above 20 RNA copies held over 97% of molecules; for naive cells, under 1%.

The origin of this receptor is a human donor in good health. Some libraries in this study had Jurkat cell RNA spiked in. Input material: naive CD8+ T cells from blood, with Jurkat cell RNA spiked in. Specified subset: FACS-sorted CD8+CD4-CCR7+CD45RA+ naive T cells. V and J are TRBV5-6 and TRBJ2-7; D remains unclear. The CDR3 region has the DNA TGTGCCAGCAGCTTGGAGCGAGCCAGGAGTTCCTACGAGCAGTACTTC. Protein: CASSLERARSSYEQYF.